This T cell receptor (beta chain) stems from a study of beta chain features in type 1 diabetes. The study reverse transcribed the entire isolated RNA, so it sequenced expressed TCRB transcripts. Profiling relied on immunoSEQ multiplex PCR, and the TCRdb table lists in-frame clones only, not all of them. The table includes some 270,000 clones, under 8.5% detected once. General observations from the study: Type 1 diabetes patients showed fewer insertions and more deletions at VDJ junctions. Whether TCRB rearrangement is influenced by HLA type was left unresolved in this analysis.

V was trimmed by 0 bases and J by 7 bases, leaving 13 bases between them. This CDR3 contains 14 residues. Germline assignment: CDR1 SGHRS and CDR2 YFSETQ. This clone was observed a few times. Its specificity is unknown. The sequence derives from a woman aged 18-35 years in good health. V is TRBV5-1 and J is TRBJ1-1, with D hard to call. Input material: central memory CD4+ T cells from blood. This chain's CDR3 is CASSLAAGVVEAFF. Written as DNA, the CDR3 is TGCGCCAGCAGCTTGGCTGCCGGGGTGGTTGAAGCTTTCTTT.